The source of this T cell receptor (beta chain) is a study of cytomegalovirus exposure and HLA in healthy donors. Regarding the study as a whole: TRBV6-2, TRBV6-3 and some other V segments were excluded as indistinguishable. Using the classifier, cytomegalovirus status was reportedly diagnosed with high specificity and sensitivity. A later analysis reported that several of the most significant clusters appeared to be linked to common viral pathogens, among them Epstein-Barr virus.

The PCR employed 60 Vbeta primers together with 13 Jbeta primers. TCRdb keeps only in-frame clones here, not all; method: immunoSEQ multiplex PCR. The sample holds about 130,000 clones, around 84% seen once. Comment on this clone: Its target is unknown.

V lost 4 bases, J lost 6 bases, and 16 bases lay in between. CDR3 length equals 14 residues. Germline V gives CDR1 MGHRA, CDR2 YSYEKL. The source material was PBMCs. The origin of this receptor is a woman aged 18-29 years in good health and CMV-seropositive. The chain is built from TRBV4-1 and TRBJ2-7; perhaps TRBD2 as D (6 bases). The CDR3 bases are TGCGCCAGCAGCCTCGGGAGAGGACTACGCGAGCAGTACTTC. Protein sequence: CASSLGRGLREQYF.